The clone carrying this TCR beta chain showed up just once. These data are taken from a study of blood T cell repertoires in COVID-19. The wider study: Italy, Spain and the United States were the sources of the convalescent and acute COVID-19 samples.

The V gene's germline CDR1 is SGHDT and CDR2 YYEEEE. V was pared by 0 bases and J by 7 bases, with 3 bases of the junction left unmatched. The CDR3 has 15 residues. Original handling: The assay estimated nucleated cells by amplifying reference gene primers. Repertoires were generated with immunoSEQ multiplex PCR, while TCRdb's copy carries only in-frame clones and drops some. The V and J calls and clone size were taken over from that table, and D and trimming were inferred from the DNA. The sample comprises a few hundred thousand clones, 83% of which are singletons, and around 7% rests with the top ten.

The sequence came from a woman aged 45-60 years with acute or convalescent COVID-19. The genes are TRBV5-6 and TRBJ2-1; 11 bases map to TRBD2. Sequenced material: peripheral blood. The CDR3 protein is CASSLVAGGLNEQFF. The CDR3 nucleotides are TGTGCCAGCAGCTTGGTAGCGGGAGGGCTAAATGAGCAGTTCTTC.